One sample yielded the 29 T cell receptor beta chains listed below, sequenced in a study of blood T cell repertoires in COVID-19. Data came from immunoSEQ multiplex PCR; TCRdb stores just in-frame clones and leaves some out. The sample includes around 190,000 clones, 88% seen only once; the top ten take 1.6%. The sample was peripheral blood. The receptor set was obtained from a man younger than 35 with active or convalescent COVID-19.

This chain uses TRBV7-9 with TRBJ2-5, with 12 positions matching TRBD2. The junction had 6 bases not matched to a gene; V was cut back by 3 bases and J by 4 bases. Germline CDR1 reads SEHNR; CDR2 reads FQNEAQ (reference sequence). The length of the CDR3 is 16 residues. This CDR3 is CASSLTSGSGLETQYF. CDR3 nucleotide sequence: TGTGCCAGCAGCTTGACTAGCGGGAGTGGGTTAGAGACCCAGTACTTC.

V usage is TRBV5-1 and J usage is TRBJ1-2; 8 bases map to TRBD1. CDR3 length equals 15 residues. Germline V CDR1 and CDR2: SGHRS, YFSETQ. V lost 1 base, J lost 4 bases, and 6 bases stayed unmatched. CDR3 protein: CASSLNQGAPYGYTF. The CDR3 region has the DNA TGCGCCAGCAGCTTGAATCAGGGGGCACCCTATGGCTACACCTTC.

This chain joins TRBV6-5 and TRBJ2-5, with 8 bases fitting TRBD1. The ends lost 5 bases at V and 7 bases at J; junction bases unmatched: 3. Germline loops: CDR1 MNHEY, CDR2 SVGAGI. CDR3 length equals 12 residues. The CDR3 sequence is CASSPGGGTQYF. DNA for the CDR3: TGTGCCAGCAGTCCAGGGGGCGGGACCCAGTACTTC.

The genes are TRBV6-1 and TRBJ2-1; TRBD1 might be the D (5 bases). The CDR3 consists of 17 residues. The V gene's germline CDR1 is MNHNS and CDR2 SASEGT. Trimming pared 3 bases from V and 0 bases from J, leaving 15 bases between. The CDR3 DNA sequence: TGTGCCAGCAGTGACCAGGGCAGCCCGAGCTCCTACAATGAGCAGTTCTTC. As protein: CASSDQGSPSSYNEQFF.

This chain's CDR3 is CASSSLLSGRGAQYF. CDR3 in DNA: TGTGCCAGCAGCTCCCTCCTTAGCGGGAGAGGGGCCCAGTACTTC. This chain joins TRBV11-2 and TRBJ2-5; 9 positions agree with TRBD2. Germline assignment: CDR1 SGHAT and CDR2 FQNNGV. Trimming cost V 4 bases and J 9 bases; bases outside gene matches: 12. The CDR3 length is 15 residues. Complete variable domain (other parts from reference TRBV11-2 and TRBJ2-5): EAGVAQSPRYKIIEKRQSVAFWCNPISGHATLYWYQQILGQGPKLLIQFQNNGVVDDSQLPKDRFSAERLKGVDSTLKIQPAKLEDSAVYLCASSSLLSGRGAQYFGPGTRLLVL.

In nucleotides, the CDR3 is TGTGCCTCCAAACCGGGACAGTCAGGAAACATTCAGTACTTC. Translating it yields CASKPGQSGNIQYF. This sequence joins TRBV7-2 and TRBJ2-4; TRBD1 matches at 7 bases. Germline loops: CDR1 SGHTA, CDR2 FQGNSA. The CDR3 extends over 14 amino acids. V was pared by 11 bases and J by 6 bases, with 13 bases of the junction left unmatched.

This clone was detected once. The chain couples TRBV19 to TRBJ1-5, with D perhaps TRBD1 (5 bases). CDR1 LNHDA and CDR2 SQIVND come from the germline V gene (reference sequence). V was clipped by 9 bases and J by 0 bases, with 12 bases between them. This CDR3 spans 14 amino acids. In nucleotides, the CDR3 is TGTGCCAGCGGAGACAGCTATAGCAATCAGCCCCAGCATTTT. Its translation is CASGDSYSNQPQHF.

The chain combines TRBV3-1 (or the pseudogene TRBV3-2) with TRBJ2-1; D possibly corresponds to TRBD1 (6 bases). The CDR3 sequence is 15 residues long. V gave up 0 bases and J gave up 5 bases, with 11 bases separating them. In germline, CDR1 is LGHDT, CDR2 YNNKEL (reference sequence). The CDR3 DNA is TGTGCCAGCAGCCAAGATCTACAGGGTCACAATGAGCAGTTCTTC. This translates into CASSQDLQGHNEQFF.

V usage is TRBV6-5 and J usage is TRBJ2-5; possibly TRBD1 for D (7 bases). The CDR3 extends over 13 amino acids. Germline CDR1 is MNHEY and CDR2 is SVGAGI. V was shortened by 5 bases and J by 4 bases, with 11 bases between the two germline ends. The CDR3 is CASSQGGTETQYF. As DNA, the CDR3 is TGTGCCAGCAGTCAGGGGGGTACAGAGACCCAGTACTTC.

The rearrangement links TRBV19 to TRBJ1-5; perhaps TRBD1 as D (5 bases). The germline V and J ends were trimmed by 7 bases and 6 bases, with 10 bases remaining between them. CDR1 and CDR2 from the germline V gene are LNHDA and SQIVND (reference sequence). The CDR3 totals 12 residues. CDR3 nucleotide sequence: TGTGCCAGTACCGCGGGGGGTCAGCCCCAGCATTTT. It specifies CASTAGGQPQHF.

This chain links TRBV27 with TRBJ2-5, with 9 positions matching TRBD1. With 4 bases clipped from V and 2 bases from J, the junction kept 5 bases outside the gene matches. The CDR3 has 15 amino acids. Germline V gives CDR1 MNHEY, CDR2 SMNVEV (reference sequence). CDR3 sequence (DNA): TGTGCCAGCAGTTCCGGGACAGGGATACAAGAGACCCAGTACTTC. It encodes CASSSGTGIQETQYF.

This clone was picked up a small number of times. The chain has TRBV7-2 and TRBJ1-5; no reliable D call. Trimming cost V 6 bases and J 1 base, with 10 bases left between them. The CDR3 extends over 14 amino acids. Germline CDR1 is SGHTA and CDR2 is FQGNSA. The CDR3 DNA reads TGTGCCAGCAGTTTGGGAGCAAGCAATCAGCCCCAGCATTTT. This encodes CASSLGASNQPQHF.

CDR3 sequence (DNA): TGTGCCAGCAGCCAAGCGGAGGGGCTCGGCTACACCTTC. Translation: CASSQAEGLGYTF. The chain couples TRBV4-2 to TRBJ1-2; tentative D call: TRBD1 (5 bases). The CDR3 length is 13 residues. From germline, CDR1 is LGHNA and CDR2 YNFKEQ. Trimming stripped 1 base from V and 8 bases from J, with 11 bases between.

The V and J genes are TRBV7-2 and TRBJ2-1; D is ambiguous. Germline lookup yields CDR1 SGHTA and CDR2 FQGNSA. Trimming stripped 0 bases from V and 4 bases from J, with 10 bases between. The CDR3 is made up of 15 amino acids. CDR3 bases: TGTGCCAGCAGCTTAGCTCTCTCGCGGTACAATGAGCAGTTCTTC. It translates to CASSLALSRYNEQFF.

The chain joins TRBV4-3 to TRBJ2-3, with 7 bases lining up with TRBD2. V lost 0 bases to trimming and J lost 4 bases; unmatched junction nucleotides: 4. In germline, CDR1 is LGHNA, CDR2 YSLEER. The CDR3 has 15 amino acids. This CDR3 reads CASSQDAGEADTQYF. CDR3 coding DNA: TGCGCCAGCAGCCAAGACGCGGGAGAAGCAGATACGCAGTATTTT.

The V and J genes are TRBV7-8 and TRBJ2-7; 9 bases are a match to TRBD2. The germline V gene has CDR1 SGHVS and CDR2 FQNEAQ. V trimming: 5 bases; J trimming: 7 bases; junction bases outside the gene matches: 12. CDR3 length: 15 residues. The CDR3 DNA is TGTGCCAGCAGCCTTTTGGCGGGAGGGGGAGATGAGCAGTACTTC. It yields the protein CASSLLAGGGDEQYF. Complete variable domain (other parts from reference TRBV7-8 and TRBJ2-7): GAGVSQSPRYKVAKRGQDVALRCDPISGHVSLFWYQQALGQGPEFLTYFQNEAQLDKSGLPSDRFFAERPEGSVSTLKIQRTQQEDSAVYLCASSLLAGGGDEQYFGPGTRLTVT.

This clone was recorded once. J is TRBJ2-7 and V is TRBV12-5, with 9 bases that match TRBD2. Losses at the gene ends were 3 bases for V and 2 bases for J; bases not matched to a gene: 2. Germline V gene lookup returns CDR1 LGHNT and CDR2 FRNRAP. The CDR3 covers 14 residues. The CDR3 spells CASGFSGSTYEQYF. The CDR3 DNA sequence: TGTGCTAGTGGTTTTAGCGGGAGTACCTACGAGCAGTACTTC.

The V call is TRBV2, the J call TRBJ1-1, with a tentative D call TRBD1 (6 bases). V lost 7 bases and J lost 1, with 16 bases in between. The CDR3 extends over 15 amino acids. Germline V gives CDR1 SNHLY, CDR2 FYNNEI. CDR3 amino acids: CASTPIQGGNTEAFF. CDR3 nucleotides: TGTGCCAGCACCCCAATACAGGGTGGGAACACTGAAGCTTTCTTT. Combining the CDR3 with reference TRBV2 and TRBJ1-1 gives the whole variable domain EPEVTQTPSHQVTQMGQEVILRCVPISNHLYFYWYRQILGQKVEFLVSFYNNEISEKSEIFDDQFSVERPDGSNFTLKIRSTKLEDSAMYFCASTPIQGGNTEAFFGQGTRLTVV.

CDR3 DNA: TGTGCCAGCACAAACATATTAACAGGTTTGGATACGCAGTATTTT. The encoded protein is CASTNILTGLDTQYF. The V call is TRBV2, the J call TRBJ2-3; TRBD1 might be the D (5 bases). The CDR3 has 15 amino acids. Trimming shortened V by 7 bases and J by 6 bases, and 20 bases separated the two germline ends. Germline CDR1 reads SNHLY; CDR2 reads FYNNEI.

The chain combines TRBV19 with TRBJ1-6; possible D gene TRBD1, 5 bases. CDR3 length: 12 residues. Germline CDR1 LNHDA, CDR2 SQIVND (reference sequence). Trimming shortened V by 9 bases and J by 9 bases, and 12 bases separated the two germline ends. In nucleotides, the CDR3 is TGTGCCAGCGGGGGGTTCGGTTCACCCCTCCACTTT. Protein: CASGGFGSPLHF.

This clone was observed a few times. The chain uses TRBV16 and TRBJ2-7; TRBD2 might be the D (5 bases). The V end lost 3 bases, the J end lost 3 bases, and 9 bases lay between the germline ends. Germline assignment: CDR1 KGHSY and CDR2 FQNENV. The CDR3 has 13 amino acids. CDR3: CASSHGGGYEQYF. The CDR3 nucleotides are TGTGCCAGCAGCCATGGAGGAGGCTACGAGCAGTACTTC.

Turning to this clone: At one end, the junction sequence differs from germline, possibly due to a read error. The same CDR3 can be traced to other DNA sequences in this sample. The gene calls are TRBV15 and TRBJ2-1, with TRBD2 as a possible D gene (6 bases). Looked up from germline, CDR1 is LNHNV and CDR2 is YYDKDF (reference sequence). The CDR3 contains 13 residues. The chain's CDR3 is CATSALNWGERFF. The CDR3 region has the DNA TGCGCCACCAGCGCCCTAAATTGGGGGGAGCGGTTCTTC. Looking up the rest from reference TRBV15 and TRBJ2-1 gives the full variable domain: DAMVIQNPRYQVTQFGKPVTLSCSQTLNHNVMYWYQQKSSQAPKLLFHYYDKDFNNEADTPDNFQSRRPNTSFCFLDIRSPGLGDTAMYLCATSALNWGERFFGPGTRLTVL.

V and J are TRBV10-3 and TRBJ2-2; TRBD2 matches at 11 bases. This CDR3 spans 16 amino acids. The V gene's germline CDR1 is ENHRY and CDR2 SYGVKD. V was pared by 5 bases and J by 6 bases, with 8 bases of the junction left unmatched. The CDR3 region is CAISLTSGMGAGELFF. Here the CDR3 DNA reads TGTGCCATCAGTCTGACTAGCGGGATGGGGGCCGGGGAGCTGTTTTTT.

The chain couples TRBV27 to TRBJ2-1; D possibly corresponds to TRBD1 (5 bases). The ends were cut back, 5 bases at V and 10 bases at J, with 18 bases in the middle. Per the germline V gene, CDR1 is MNHEY and CDR2 is SMNVEV (reference sequence). The CDR3 extends over 14 amino acids. The CDR3 region has the DNA TGTGCCAGCAGTCCAATCCAGGGAAGTCTGGAGCAGTTCTTC. Its protein product is CASSPIQGSLEQFF.

The CDR3 nucleotides are TGTGCCAGCAGCTTTGAATTGAGCGACACTGAAGCTTTCTTT. Protein sequence: CASSFELSDTEAFF. The V call is TRBV5-6, the J call TRBJ1-1, with D uncertain. The CDR3 spans 14 residues. The germline gives CDR1 SGHDT, CDR2 YYEEEE. The V end lost 2 bases, the J end lost 3 bases, and 11 bases lay between the germline ends.

The chain recombines TRBV7-8 with TRBJ1-2; 9 bases agree with TRBD1. V dropped 0 bases and J dropped 5; count of bases not matched to a gene: 4. CDR1 and CDR2 (germline): SGHVS, FQNEAQ. This CDR3 is built from 15 residues. DNA of the CDR3: TGTGCCAGCAGCTTAGCGAGGGACAGGGATTATGGCTACACCTTC. It is translated as CASSLARDRDYGYTF.

V is TRBV7-2 and J is TRBJ1-4, with 10 bases lining up with TRBD1. This CDR3 spans 14 amino acids. J was trimmed by 9 bases and V by 5 bases; bases with no gene match: 6. CDR1 SGHTA and CDR2 FQGNSA come from the germline V gene. The CDR3 sequence is CASSLSTGGKKLFF. For the CDR3, the DNA is TGTGCCAGCAGCCTATCGACAGGGGGCAAAAAACTGTTTTTT.

The chain has TRBV6-5 and TRBJ2-7, with D possibly being TRBD2 (6 bases). CDR1 and CDR2 (germline): MNHEY, SVGAGI. With 4 bases removed from V and 0 bases from J, the gap between germline ends came to 16 bases. The CDR3 runs to 16 residues. In DNA, the CDR3 is TGTGCCAGCAGTTTCCGGGGGAGACAGTTCTCCTACGAGCAGTACTTC. The encoded protein is CASSFRGRQFSYEQYF.

The rearrangement links TRBV3-1 (or the pseudogene TRBV3-2) to TRBJ2-7; TRBD2 might be the D (5 bases). This CDR3 comprises 15 residues. The germline V gene has CDR1 LGHDT and CDR2 YNNKEL (reference sequence). V shed 0 bases and J shed 7 bases, with 16 bases lying between them. The CDR3 nucleotides are TGTGCCAGCAGCCAAGAAAGGAGGAGTTCCGGGGAGCAGTACTTC. Its translation is CASSQERRSSGEQYF.